Below are 22 T cell receptor beta chains sequenced from a single sample in a study of OX40 agonist ivuxolimab in advanced cancers. Some clones are missing from TCRdb's copy, which holds only in-frame ones; the method was immunoSEQ multiplex PCR. The data hold about 58,000 clones, with roughly 86% observed a single time. Specimen: CD4+ or CD8+ T cells sorted from blood, collected in a trial of the OX40 agonist ivuxolimab. The receptor set was obtained from an adult with an advanced solid tumor such as melanoma, head and neck, liver or kidney cancer.

This rearrangement joins TRBV7-6 to TRBJ2-5, with a tentative D call TRBD1 (6 bases). Germline values: CDR1 SGHVS, CDR2 FNYEAQ. V lost 7 bases to trimming and J lost 5 bases, with 11 bases between them. The CDR3 covers 12 residues. The CDR3 is CASTRRGETQYF. The CDR3 DNA follows: TGTGCCAGCACCAGAAGGGGGGAGACCCAGTACTTC.

V gene TRBV9 combines with J gene TRBJ2-1; 8 nucleotides agree with TRBD2. The junction had 12 bases not matched to a gene; V was cut back by 0 bases and J by 4 bases. The CDR3 is 18 amino acids. Germline loops: CDR1 SGDLS, CDR2 YYNGEE. The DNA of the CDR3 is TGTGCCAGCAGCGTAGGTTTTCGCGGGGGGCCTATTTACAATGAGCAGTTCTTC. Translated: CASSVGFRGGPIYNEQFF.

This clone has more than one count but fewer than ten. The DNA of the CDR3 is TGCGCCAGCAGCGCTGGACAGTCCATGAACACTGAAGCTTTCTTT. Its protein is CASSAGQSMNTEAFF. The chain has TRBV5-1 and TRBJ1-1, with D maybe TRBD1 (6 bases). Germline loops: CDR1 SGHRS, CDR2 YFSETQ. CDR3 length: 15 amino acids. V was cut by 4 bases and J by 0 bases, with 13 bases left in between. Full variable domain (missing parts from reference TRBV5-1 and TRBJ1-1): KAGVTQTPRYLIKTRGQQVTLSCSPISGHRSVSWYQQTPGQGLQFLFEYFSETQRNKGNFPGRFSGRQFSNSRSEMNVSTLELGDSALYLCASSAGQSMNTEAFFGQGTRLTVV.

The rearrangement joins TRBV25-1 to TRBJ2-2, with unresolved D. The V end lost 1 base, the J end lost 4 bases, and 10 bases lay between the germline ends. Germline CDR1 and CDR2: MGHDK and SYGVNS. The CDR3 is 15 amino acids. CDR3 DNA sequence: TGTGCCAGCAGTGAATCCCGCCAGACCACCGGGGAGCTGTTTTTT. It is translated as CASSESRQTTGELFF.

This chain links TRBV2 with TRBJ2-5; 8 bases are a match to TRBD1. With the DNA end fitting TRBJ2-7 better, the J assignment may be wrong. The CDR3 consists of 14 residues. CDR1 is SNHLY and CDR2 is FYNNEI in the germline V gene. CDR3 amino acids: CASSEQGASYEQYF. DNA of the CDR3: TGTGCCAGCAGTGAACAGGGGGCTTCCTACGAGCAGTACTTC.

This chain links TRBV30 with TRBJ1-5; a weak D match, TRBD1 (5 bases). The CDR3 runs to 15 residues. Germline V gene data show CDR1 as GTSNPN and CDR2 as SVGIG (reference sequence). V lost 1 base and J lost 2, with 12 bases in between. In DNA form, the CDR3 reads TGTGCCTGGAGTGATAGGGGAGGTGGCAATCAGCCCCAGCATTTT. It is translated as CAWSDRGGGNQPQHF. The full variable domain, its missing parts supplied by reference TRBV30 and TRBJ1-5, is SQTIHQWPATLVQPVGSPLSLECTVEGTSNPNLYWYRQAAGRGLQLLFYSVGIGQISSEVPQNLSASRPQDRQFILSSKKLLLSDSGFYLCAWSDRGGGNQPQHFGDGTRLSIL.

V and J are TRBV7-3 and TRBJ2-7, with TRBD1 identical over 11 bases. The CDR3 is made up of 15 amino acids. Per the germline V gene, CDR1 is SGHTA and CDR2 is FQGTGA. After removal of 5 bases from V and 6 bases from J, the junction contained 9 bases not matched to a gene. CDR3 loop: CASSPAGTGGGEQYF. The CDR3 DNA is TGTGCCAGCAGCCCCGCCGGGACAGGGGGGGGCGAGCAGTACTTC.

The V call is TRBV18, the J call TRBJ1-2; D is unclear. This CDR3 region has 15 residues. With 2 bases removed from V and 6 bases from J, the gap between germline ends came to 16 bases. Per germline, CDR1 KGHSH and CDR2 LQKENI. This CDR3 reads CASSPDTEDLNGYTF. CDR3 nucleotides: TGTGCCAGCTCACCAGATACTGAAGATCTGAATGGCTACACCTTC.

V gene TRBV5-5 combines with J gene TRBJ2-7; D ambiguous. Germline CDR1 is SGHKS and CDR2 is YYEKEE (reference sequence). The CDR3 spans 15 residues. V lost 0 bases to trimming and J lost 3 bases, with 13 bases between them. The CDR3 is CASSLALGEVYEQYF. The CDR3 region has the DNA TGTGCCAGCAGCTTGGCCCTCGGTGAAGTCTACGAGCAGTACTTC. The full variable domain, its missing parts supplied by reference TRBV5-5 and TRBJ2-7, is DAGVTQSPTHLIKTRGQQVTLRCSPISGHKSVSWYQQVLGQGPQFIFQYYEKEERGRGNFPDRFSARQFPNYSSELNVNALLLGDSALYLCASSLALGEVYEQYFGPGTRLTVT.

This rearrangement joins TRBV9 to TRBJ1-2; 8 bases line up with TRBD1. Germline CDR1 SGDLS, CDR2 YYNGEE. The CDR3 loop spans 14 amino acids. V dropped 3 bases and J dropped 6; count of bases not matched to a gene: 7. In DNA, the CDR3 is TGTGCCAGCAGCGGTGGACAGGGATTGGATGGCTACACCTTC. This encodes CASSGGQGLDGYTF. Complete variable domain (other parts from reference TRBV9 and TRBJ1-2): DSGVTQTPKHLITATGQRVTLRCSPRSGDLSVYWYQQSLDQGLQFLIQYYNGEERAKGNILERFSAQQFPDLHSELNLSSLELGDSALYFCASSGGQGLDGYTFGSGTRLTVV.

The rearrangement uses TRBV11-2 and TRBJ2-7; D might be TRBD1 (5 bases). Trimming took off 1 base at V and 2 bases at J, with 12 bases between the two ends. Per germline, CDR1 SGHAT and CDR2 FQNNGV. The CDR3 contains 15 residues. The CDR3 is CASSLGPTGPYEQYF. DNA for the CDR3: TGTGCCAGCAGCTTAGGCCCCACAGGCCCCTACGAGCAGTACTTC.

The genes are TRBV29-1 and TRBJ1-6, with D unclear. This CDR3 is 14 amino acids long. Germline CDR1 is SQVTM and CDR2 is ANQGSEA. Trimming took 4 bases from V and 3 from J, leaving 10 bases between them. In DNA, the CDR3 is TGCAGCGTTGGAAGTGGTGACTATAATTCACCCCTCCACTTT. Protein: CSVGSGDYNSPLHF.

The chain employs TRBV11-2 and TRBJ1-6; unclear D gene. The CDR3 totals 14 residues. V was trimmed by 2 bases and J by 4 bases, leaving 6 bases between them. In germline, CDR1 is SGHAT, CDR2 FQNNGV. The CDR3 DNA follows: TGTGCCAGCAGCTTAAACATGTATAATTCACCCCTCCACTTT. Its protein is CASSLNMYNSPLHF. Supplemented by reference TRBV11-2 and TRBJ1-6, the full variable domain reads EAGVAQSPRYKIIEKRQSVAFWCNPISGHATLYWYQQILGQGPKLLIQFQNNGVVDDSQLPKDRFSAERLKGVDSTLKIQPAKLEDSAVYLCASSLNMYNSPLHFGNGTRLTVT.

This chain links TRBV19 with TRBJ1-2; possible D gene TRBD1, 6 bases. The CDR3 loop spans 11 amino acids. The germline V and J ends were trimmed by 9 bases and 8 bases, with 13 bases remaining between them. Germline CDR1 is LNHDA and CDR2 is SQIVND (reference sequence). The DNA for the CDR3 is TGTGCCAGCACAGGGTTCGGAGGCTACACCTTC. It encodes CASTGFGGYTF.

This clone has a single count. This CDR3 reads CASRKQGDRNGYTF. The CDR3, as DNA: TGTGCCAGCAGAAAACAGGGGGACCGTAATGGCTACACCTTC. The rearrangement links TRBV6-6 to TRBJ1-2; TRBD1 agrees at 8 bases. The germline V gene has CDR1 MNHNY and CDR2 SVGAGI (reference sequence). Trimming at V came to 6 bases and at J to 6 bases, leaving 9 bases not matched to a gene. CDR3 length: 14 residues.

V gene TRBV7-8 combines with J gene TRBJ1-6, with 7 bases that match TRBD1. This CDR3 region has 16 residues. Trimming cost V 5 bases and J 5 bases; bases outside gene matches: 9. Germline V CDR1 and CDR2: SGHVS, FQNEAQ. CDR3 protein: CASSPRRDRHNSPLHF. CDR3 nucleotide sequence: TGTGCCAGCAGCCCGCGTCGGGACAGACATAATTCACCCCTCCACTTT.

CDR3 bases: TGTGCCAGTAGTAAACCGGACATCCCAAGGGAGCAGTACTTC. It codes for CASSKPDIPREQYF. The chain carries TRBV19 and TRBJ2-7; D is possibly TRBD1 (5 bases). This CDR3 contains 14 residues. Germline CDR1 LNHDA, CDR2 SQIVND (reference sequence). Trimming removed 4 bases from V and 7 bases from J, with 17 bases in between.

The rearrangement joins TRBV18 to TRBJ2-1; 7 bases are a match to TRBD2. V lost 3 bases and J lost 3; bases outside the gene matches: 5. The V gene's germline CDR1 is KGHSH and CDR2 LQKENI. The CDR3 is 15 amino acids. Written as DNA, the CDR3 is TGTGCCAGCTCACCTTTGCTAGCGGACTACAATGAGCAGTTCTTC. It encodes CASSPLLADYNEQFF.

V gene TRBV7-2 combines with J gene TRBJ2-5; TRBD2 matches at 9 bases. Germline CDR1 SGHTA, CDR2 FQGNSA. V gave up 5 bases and J gave up 3 bases; unmatched junction bases: 7. The CDR3 covers 15 residues. The DNA of the CDR3 is TGTGCCAGCAGCCACCTAGCGGGGCCTGAAGAGACCCAGTACTTC. It specifies CASSHLAGPEETQYF.

The V call is TRBV18, the J call TRBJ1-6; D possibly corresponds to TRBD1 (5 bases). Between the trimmed V and J ends, which lost 6 bases and 8 bases, there was a span of 17 bases. The CDR3 covers 15 residues. Looked up from germline, CDR1 is KGHSH and CDR2 is LQKENI. The CDR3 DNA follows: TGTGCCAGCTCCTCTCGGGACGTCTGGGATTCACCCCTCCACTTT. Translation gives CASSSRDVWDSPLHF. Supplemented by reference TRBV18 and TRBJ1-6, the full variable domain reads NAGVMQNPRHLVRRRGQEARLRCSPMKGHSHVYWYRQLPEEGLKFMVYLQKENIIDESGMPKERFSAEFPKEGPSILRIQQVVRGDSAAYFCASSSRDVWDSPLHFGNGTRLTVT.

The J gene is TRBJ1-4, the V gene TRBV7-2; 12 nucleotides line up with TRBD1. The CDR3 has 18 residues. V shed 1 base, J shed 6 bases, and the junction held 9 bases outside the gene matches. Germline CDR1 SGHTA, CDR2 FQGNSA. CDR3 sequence: CASSLVGTGGESYEKLFF. CDR3 sequence (DNA): TGTGCCAGCAGCTTAGTTGGGACAGGGGGCGAGTCATATGAAAAACTGTTTTTT. The entire variable domain, with the rest obtained from reference TRBV7-2 and TRBJ1-4, is as follows: GAGVSQSPSNKVTEKGKDVELRCDPISGHTALYWYRQSLGQGLEFLIYFQGNSAPDKSGLPSDRFSAERTGGSVSTLTIQRTQQEDSAVYLCASSLVGTGGESYEKLFFGSGTQLSVL.

This chain joins TRBV6-5 and TRBJ1-2; no clear D. Germline-derived CDR1 and CDR2 are MNHEY and SVGAGI. The CDR3 runs 16 residues. V was cut by 2 bases and J by 7 bases, with 20 bases left in between. CDR3 region: CASSYDVRSWGGGYTF. The CDR3 coding sequence is TGTGCCAGCAGTTACGACGTCAGGTCTTGGGGAGGTGGCTACACCTTC.